One sample yielded the 9 T cell receptor beta chains listed below, sequenced in a study of blood T cell repertoires in COVID-19. Profiled with immunoSEQ multiplex PCR; TCRdb holds only in-frame clones, not every one. Of some 250,000 clones listed, about 73% are singletons. Sequences were obtained from peripheral blood. The receptors were sampled from an elderly woman with acute or convalescent COVID-19.

The gene calls are TRBV15 and TRBJ2-2, with 14 bases lining up with TRBD2. Losses at the gene ends were 5 bases for V and 2 bases for J; bases not matched to a gene: 4. Germline-derived CDR1 and CDR2 are LNHNV and YYDKDF (reference sequence). The CDR3 is made up of 17 amino acids. The CDR3 region has the DNA TGTGCCACCAGCGGAGGACTAGCGGGGGGTAACACCGGGGAGCTGTTTTTT. The encoded protein is CATSGGLAGGNTGELFF.

This clone is a singleton in its sample. J is TRBJ2-3 and V is TRBV18; tentatively, D is TRBD1 (6 bases). CDR1 is KGHSH and CDR2 is LQKENI in the germline V gene. This CDR3 comprises 16 residues. V lost 2 bases and J lost 2, with 14 bases in between. The CDR3 region has the DNA TGTGCCAGCTCACCAGAAGGACAGCCCTACACAGATACGCAGTATTTT. It encodes CASSPEGQPYTDTQYF.

The chain recombines TRBV3-1 (or the pseudogene TRBV3-2) with TRBJ2-7, with 10 nucleotides matching TRBD1. In germline, CDR1 is LGHDT, CDR2 YNNKEL (reference sequence). The CDR3 is made up of 17 amino acids. V shed 0 bases, J shed 6 bases, and the junction held 11 bases outside the gene matches. The CDR3 region is CASSQDQPTGGKGEQYF. CDR3 DNA sequence: TGTGCCAGCAGCCAAGATCAGCCGACAGGGGGCAAGGGCGAGCAGTACTTC.

This clone was recorded once. The chain carries TRBV6-5 and TRBJ1-1; D perhaps matches TRBD1 (5 bases). CDR1 is MNHEY, CDR2 SVGAGI, per germline. The CDR3 covers 15 residues. The V and J ends lost 7 bases and 0 bases respectively, with 15 bases between them. CDR3 nucleotide sequence: TGTGCCAGCACCACGACAGATAATTTGAACACTGAAGCTTTCTTT. Its protein is CASTTTDNLNTEAFF.

The CDR3 is CASRRTGLNTEAFF. Written as DNA, the CDR3 is TGTGCCAGCAGAAGGACAGGGTTAAACACTGAAGCTTTCTTT. The genes are TRBV7-9 and TRBJ1-1; TRBD1 matches 8 bases. Germline trimming cut 6 bases from V and 2 bases from J; bases unmatched to any gene: 5. The CDR3 sequence is 14 residues long. Germline CDR1 SEHNR, CDR2 FQNEAQ (reference sequence).

V gene TRBV13 combines with J gene TRBJ2-3; 7 bases fit TRBD1. The germline V gene has CDR1 PRHDT and CDR2 FYEKMQ (reference sequence). The CDR3 has 15 residues. V dropped 5 bases and J dropped 3; count of bases not matched to a gene: 8. The CDR3 spells CASSAGTEVTDTQYF. In DNA, the CDR3 is TGTGCCAGCAGCGCCGGGACAGAGGTGACAGATACGCAGTATTTT. Complete variable domain (other parts from reference TRBV13 and TRBJ2-3): AAGVIQSPRHLIKEKRETATLKCYPIPRHDTVYWYQQGPGQDPQFLISFYEKMQSDKGSIPDRFSAQQFSDYHSELNMSSLELGDSALYFCASSAGTEVTDTQYFGPGTRLTVL.

This chain links TRBV4-1 with TRBJ2-7, with a tentative D call TRBD1 (6 bases). V dropped 1 base and J dropped 2 bases, with 12 bases sitting between them. The germline CDR1 and CDR2 sequences are MGHRA and YSYEKL. The CDR3 consists of 15 residues. CDR3 loop: CASSQVTGTPYEQYF. The CDR3 region has the DNA TGCGCCAGCAGCCAAGTAACCGGGACACCCTACGAGCAGTACTTC.

This clone was seen a few times. The genes are TRBV2 and TRBJ1-5; D may be TRBD1 (5 bases). Germline lookup yields CDR1 SNHLY and CDR2 FYNNEI. Trimming removed 4 bases from V and 2 bases from J, with 6 bases in between. This CDR3 spans 13 amino acids. CDR3 loop: CASSGGGNQPQHF. For the CDR3, the DNA is TGTGCCAGCAGTGGGGGGGGCAATCAGCCCCAGCATTTT.

The chain carries TRBV28 and TRBJ2-2; a possible D gene is TRBD1 (5 bases). The V end was cut by 5 bases, the J end by 6 bases, with 7 bases between. This CDR3 region has 12 residues. The germline CDR1 and CDR2 sequences are MDHEN and SYDVKM. The CDR3, as DNA: TGTGCCAGCAGTGCCAGGGCCGGGGAGCTGTTTTTT. Residues: CASSARAGELFF.